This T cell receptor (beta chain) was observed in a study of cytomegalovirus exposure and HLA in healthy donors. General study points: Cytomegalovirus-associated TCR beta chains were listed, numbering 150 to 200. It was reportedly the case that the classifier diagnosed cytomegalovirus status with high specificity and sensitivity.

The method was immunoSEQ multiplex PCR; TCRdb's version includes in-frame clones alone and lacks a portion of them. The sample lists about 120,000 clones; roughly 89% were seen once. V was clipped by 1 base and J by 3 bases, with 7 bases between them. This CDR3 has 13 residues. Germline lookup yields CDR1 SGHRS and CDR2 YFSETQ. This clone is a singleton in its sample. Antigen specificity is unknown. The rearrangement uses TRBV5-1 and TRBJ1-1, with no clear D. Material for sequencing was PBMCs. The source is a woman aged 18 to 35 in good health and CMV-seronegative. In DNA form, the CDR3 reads TGCGCCAGCAGCTTGCCTCAGGACACTGAAGCTTTCTTT. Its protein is CASSLPQDTEAFF.